The subject of this entry is one TCR beta chain. The antigen it recognizes is unknown. The input lacks base qualities; no much larger clone sits a single base away. This sample stems from a study of control samples from healthy donors and cancer patients (dated by TCRdb to the early 2020s). Relative to germline, V is missing 5 bases and J is missing 0 bases, with 5 bases of the junction outside any gene match. Reading from cysteine to phenylalanine, the CDR3 counts 18 amino acids. Only CDR3 DNA is held: 54 bases, read in frame from base 1. CDR1 and CDR2 are drawn from the germline V gene: ENHRY, SYGVKD. The library came from the immunoSEQ multiplex PCR assay. TCRdb's version of the immuneACCESS table is confined to in-frame rearrangements and falls short of the full clone set. An unresolved V gene accounts for under half of the shortfall where checked; the remainder is of unknown origin. Present in this sample are 40,000 to 55,000 clones, over 90% of which were seen just once. 20% to 25% of the sample goes to the ten largest clones.

Material: PBMCs. This receptor was identified in a woman aged 45-65 years with head and neck cancer. The chain joins TRBV10-3 to TRBJ2-3, with 16 central nucleotides matching TRBD2. Read as DNA, the sequence is TGTGCCATCAGTCACGGGACTAGCGGGAGGGTTAGCACAGATACGCAGTATTTT. Protein translation: CAISHGTSGRVSTDTQYF.